The source of this T cell receptor beta chain is a study of blood T cell repertoires in COVID-19. TCRdb keeps only in-frame clones here, not all; method: immunoSEQ multiplex PCR. The sample lists some 350,000 clones, more than 75% seen once, with less than 3.5% in the top ten. The CDR3 is 15 residues long. Germline CDR1 reads LNHDA; CDR2 reads SQIVND (reference sequence). The V end lost 7 bases, the J end lost 1 base, and 16 bases lay between the germline ends. This TCR derives from a woman between 18 and 29 years old who had recovered from COVID-19. This rearrangement joins TRBV19 to TRBJ1-2, with a weak D call TRBD1 (6 bases). Sequenced: peripheral blood. The CDR3 bases are TGTGCCAGTATTCCCGCCACAGGGCTTAACTATGGCTACACCTTC. Its protein product is CASIPATGLNYGYTF.